These T cell receptor beta chains were read from a single sample in a study of patients and donors after allogeneic stem cell transplantation. TCRdb itself ran the RT-PCR reads through MiXCR, one entry per CDR3 protein. The table records 70,000 or so distinct CDR3 sequences, more than 20% of them present only once. Sequences were obtained from blood, either unsorted or a sorted T cell fraction (not recorded which). The receptors here all came from a human donor who was either an allogeneic HSCT recipient or a stem cell or donor lymphocyte infusion donor (not recorded which). It is not recorded whose cells these are; they may come from a transplant donor. Each CDR3 is given with its conserved first and last residue. Fields, in order: D gene, V gene, clone size, J gene, CDR3 DNA, CDR3 protein. D genes are given only for firm matches. Size tells how often a clone was seen (once, few, many) or the class of an expanded clone, and some rows leave it out.

>TRBD1|TRBV12-3/TRBV12-4|many|TRBJ1-1
TGTGCCAGCAGACGCGGACAGGTGAACACTGAAGCTTTCTTT
CASRRGQVNTEAFF
>NA|TRBV3-1|few|TRBJ1-5
TGTGCCAGCAGCTTCTGGGGGCAGAATCAGCCCCAGCATTTT
CASSFWGQNQPQHF
>NA|TRBV5-6|few|TRBJ2-5
TGTGCCAGCAGCCCGGGGACGGTCGCCCAAGAGACCCAGTACTTC
CASSPGTVAQETQYF
>NA|TRBV20-1|NA|TRBJ1-3
TGCAGTGCTAATAGAGGGCCTGGAAACACCGTATATTTT
CSANRGPGNTVYF
>NA|TRBV12-3/TRBV12-4|NA|TRBJ1-1
TGTGTCAGCAGTTTTAACACTTATGAAGCTTTCTTT
CVSSFNTYEAFF
>TRBD1|TRBV5-5|NA|TRBJ2-7
TGTGCCAGCAGCTCCCCCAGGGGGCCCTCCTACGAGCAGTACTTC
CASSSPRGPSYEQYF
>TRBD1|TRBV12-3/TRBV12-4|few|TRBJ1-5
TGTGCCAGCAGTTCCCGACAGGGGGTGGATCAGCCCCAGCATTTT
CASSSRQGVDQPQHF
>NA|TRBV9|few|TRBJ1-3
TGTGCCAGCAGCGAGCCGACAGGATCTGGAAACACCATATATTTT
CASSEPTGSGNTIYF
>NA|TRBV12-3/TRBV12-4|NA|TRBJ1-1
TGTGCCAGCAGTTTTGCCCCGGACACTGAAGCTTTCTTT
CASSFAPDTEAFF
>TRBD1|TRBV11-2|few|TRBJ1-1
TGTGCCAGCAGCCGGACAGGCATGAACACTGAAGCTTTCTTT
CASSRTGMNTEAFF
>NA|TRBV7-8|NA|TRBJ2-5
TGTGCCAGCAGTACGGGCTTGGAGACCCAGTACTTC
CASSTGLETQYF
>NA|TRBV3-1|NA|TRBJ2-1
TGTGCCAGCGGCCAAGACCCAGGGCCCGCGTCCTACAATGAGCAGTTCTTC
CASGQDPGPASYNEQFF
>NA|TRBV29-1|few|TRBJ1-1
TGCAGCGTTGAAGATCAGGGGCAGAAAGCTGTCTTT
CSVEDQGQKAVF
>NA|TRBV4-1|NA|TRBJ1-1
TGCGCCAGCAGCCAATTTGGAGGCTTGAGCACTGAAGCTTTCTTT
CASSQFGGLSTEAFF
>NA|TRBV12-3/TRBV12-4|few|TRBJ1-6
TGTGCCAGCAGTTTGTCCGGGACCGGGTTGGGTTCACCCCTCCACTTT
CASSLSGTGLGSPLHF
>NA|TRBV29-1|few|TRBJ2-2
TGCAGCGTTGACGGTGCGAACACCGGGGAGCTGTTTTTT
CSVDGANTGELFF
>NA|TRBV10-3|NA|TRBJ2-2
TGTGCCGCGAGGGACCTTCCCACCGGGGAGCTGTTTTTT
CAARDLPTGELFF
>TRBD2|TRBV9|NA|TRBJ2-1
TGTGCCAGCAGCGTAGTACTAGCGGGATACAATGAGCAGTTCTTC
CASSVVLAGYNEQFF
>TRBD1|TRBV20-1|many|TRBJ1-1
TGCAGTGCTTCAGGACAGGGAGGTTTTACTGAAGCTTTCTTT
CSASGQGGFTEAFF
>TRBD1|TRBV7-9|medium-sized|TRBJ1-1
TGTGCCAGCAGCTTGGCCGACAGGGTGGGAACTGAAGCTTTCTTT
CASSLADRVGTEAFF
>NA|TRBV5-8|medium-sized|TRBJ2-4
TGTGCCAGCACCTTCATGCCAGGGATCCAAAACATTCAGTACTTC
CASTFMPGIQNIQYF
>TRBD2|TRBV27|NA|TRBJ2-1
TGTGCCAGCAGTACGACTAGCGTAGACTGGTACAATGAGCAGTTCTTC
CASSTTSVDWYNEQFF
>TRBD1|TRBV7-2|NA|TRBJ2-3
TGTGCCAGCAGCACCCGACAGGGGGGCGATACGCAGTATTTT
CASSTRQGGDTQYF
>NA|TRBV5-1|few|TRBJ2-1
TGCGCCAGCAGCTTTTGGCCAGAATACAATGAGCAGTTCTTC
CASSFWPEYNEQFF
>NA|TRBV3-1|NA|TRBJ1-2
TGTGCCAGCAGCCAAGCTCGGAGACGGAGTTTCTATGGCTACACCTTC
CASSQARRRSFYGYTF
>NA|TRBV12-3/TRBV12-4|few|TRBJ2-7
TGTGCCAGCAGTTTGGTGAACTCCTACGAGCAGTACTTC
CASSLVNSYEQYF
>TRBD1|TRBV20-1|NA|TRBJ1-6
TGCAGTGCTCGGCCTCCGGGACAGGGAAACTATAATTCACCCCTCCACTTT
CSARPPGQGNYNSPLHF
>NA|TRBV29-1|few|TRBJ2-7
TGCAGCGTTAGGACGATATACGAGCAGTACTTC
CSVRTIYEQYF
>NA|TRBV10-3|NA|TRBJ2-1
TGTGCCATCAGCGAGTTGACCCGGGACGGAACCTACAATGAGCAGTTCTTC
CAISELTRDGTYNEQFF
>TRBD1|TRBV6-5|few|TRBJ1-2
TGTGCCAGCAGGGACAGGGGCGTCCGCTATGGCTACACCTTC
CASRDRGVRYGYTF
>TRBD1|TRBV30|NA|TRBJ2-7
TGTGCCTGGAGTGTAACAGGGGCCTACGAGCAGTACTTC
CAWSVTGAYEQYF
>TRBD2|TRBV10-3|few|TRBJ2-3
TGTGCCATCAGGGGCGGGAGTACAGATACGCAGTATTTT
CAIRGGSTDTQYF
>NA|TRBV5-1|few|TRBJ2-3
TGCGCCAGCAGCATGAGTTTCTCGGGAACAGATACGCAGTATTTT
CASSMSFSGTDTQYF
>NA|TRBV24-1|NA|TRBJ2-2
TGTGCCACCTCGAGAGAAAAGAACACCGGGGAGCTGTTTTTT
CATSREKNTGELFF
>NA|TRBV6-6|NA|TRBJ2-1
TGTGCCAGCAGTCGGGACATCGCTGAGCAGTTCTTC
CASSRDIAEQFF
>NA|TRBV27|many|TRBJ1-3
TGTGCCAGCCGAGGGCGGCGCGAATCTGGAAACACCATATATTTT
CASRGRRESGNTIYF
>NA|TRBV4-3|few|TRBJ1-2
TGCGCCAGCAGCCCAGATGTGGGGACCAGCTATGGCTACACCTTC
CASSPDVGTSYGYTF
>NA|TRBV5-1|NA|TRBJ2-1
TGCGCCAGCAGCTTGATTCTGGACTCCAGTAGGCAGTTCTTC
CASSLILDSSRQFF
>TRBD2|TRBV9|NA|TRBJ2-7
TGTGCCAGCAGCATAGGACTAGCGGAGTCCTACGAGCAGTACTTC
CASSIGLAESYEQYF
>NA|TRBV9|NA|TRBJ1-1
TGTGCCAGCAGCGTAACAGGGTACACTGAAGCTTTCTTT
CASSVTGYTEAFF
>NA|TRBV7-6|once|TRBJ2-3
TGTGCCAGCAGCTTAGTTGGGGGCGCGAAGAAAGATACGCAGTATTTT
CASSLVGGAKKDTQYF
>NA|TRBV7-2|NA|TRBJ1-2
TGTGCCAGCAGCTTAGGACAGAAGGTCGCCTATGGCTACACCTTC
CASSLGQKVAYGYTF
>TRBD2|TRBV29-1|NA|TRBJ2-3
TGCAGCGTTGGAGGGACTAGCGGGCATTACACAGATACGCAGTATTTT
CSVGGTSGHYTDTQYF
>NA|TRBV12-3/TRBV12-4|few|TRBJ1-2
TGTGCCAGCAGTTTAGGCCCAGACCGCCCCAACTATGGCTACACCTTC
CASSLGPDRPNYGYTF
>TRBD2|TRBV7-6|few|TRBJ2-7
TGTGCCAGCAGCTTAGGAGCGGGACGGACCTACGAGCAGTACTTC
CASSLGAGRTYEQYF
>NA|TRBV5-1|NA|TRBJ2-2
TGCGCCAGCCGCGATCGGTGGATCAGGGCCGGGGAGCTGTTTTTT
CASRDRWIRAGELFF
>TRBD1|TRBV4-3|few|TRBJ2-5
TGCGCCAGCAGCCAAGACTGGACAGGGCCAGAGACCCAGTACTTC
CASSQDWTGPETQYF